This TCR beta chain was observed in a study of blood T cell repertoires in COVID-19. Across the whole study: Spain, Italy and the United States supplied samples that represented acute and convalescent COVID-19. The analysed material was cDNA or gDNA that came from T cells, B-cell-depleted T cells, or PBMCs.

Study processing details: Estimation of nucleated cell counts was performed using reference gene primer amplification. Assay used: immunoSEQ multiplex PCR; TCRdb lists only in-frame clones, some missing. V, J and clone size reflect that table, while D and trimming were determined from the DNA. Of approximately 170,000 clones detected, 74% appear once; the ten largest clones hold around 3%. CDR3 length: 15 amino acids. Losses at the gene ends were 3 bases for V and 2 bases for J; bases not matched to a gene: 6. In germline, CDR1 is GTSNPN, CDR2 SVGIG (reference sequence). V usage is TRBV30 and J usage is TRBJ2-7, with TRBD1 matching over 11 bases. The sequence derives from an elderly woman with acute or convalescent COVID-19. The sequenced sample was peripheral blood. The CDR3 loop is CAWSGKGQGAYEQYF. The CDR3 DNA is TGTGCCTGGAGCGGTAAGGGACAGGGGGCCTACGAGCAGTACTTC.